This T cell receptor (beta chain) was sequenced for a study of identical twins (dated by TCRdb to the mid-2010s). Regarding the research as a whole: To test whether fetal clonotypes persist, the study used deep sequencing on TCR alpha and beta repertoires from monozygotic twins, unrelated adults of various ages, and cord blood. To rule out contamination, replicate twin experiments were performed at different times with different library preparation protocols.

Receptors were amplified or captured by 5' RACE. The sample was run on an Illumina HiSeq 2000. Template switching introduced a universal primer binding site; the final cDNA contained a unique molecular identifier, enabling accurate counting of TCR cDNA molecules. Specific primers in the conserved constant-segment region were used to synthesize first-strand cDNA for the TCR alpha and beta chains. To control for contamination, every cDNA library carried two barcodes: a SMART-Mk sample barcode plus Illumina barcodes. Two successive PCR steps introduced TruSeq adapter sequences along with Illumina sample barcodes. The TCR alpha and beta cDNA libraries were sequenced on the Illumina HiSeq platform using custom primers. The published analysis was carried out like this. Unique molecular identifiers were extracted from raw reads with MiGEC, and CDR3 positions were determined with MiXCR. For each individual, recombination models were inferred using an EM algorithm with the repgenHMM and IGoR tools. The analysis of shared clonotypes was done with the tcR package in R, with sharing normalized by the product of cloneset sizes. To study raw recombination free of thymic and clonal selection effects, out-of-frame nonproductive sequences were analyzed. Clones were called with MiXCR by TCRdb after fastp trimmed the public reads at Q25, and only in-frame beta chains were retained. Records with the same CDR3 protein are collapsed into one entry carrying the most frequent genes and DNA. These V and J calls rely on TCRdb rather than the paper's analysis. The sample table contains 460,000 or so distinct CDR3 sequences; only one count was recorded for approximately 15% of them. The top ten constitute around 0.48% of the sample.

General conclusions and limits of the study: Zero-insertion analyses could be partly confounded by invariant T cells such as MAIT and iNKT, though diverse VJ usage argued against such confounding for most clonotypes. Out-of-frame TCR alpha sequences shared between twins showed an excess of low generation-probability sequences compared with coincidental sharing between unrelated individuals. Because the same donors could not be followed over many years, the conclusions depended on cross-sectional statistical analysis. Fewer insertions were carried by abundant cord blood beta clonotypes, a similar but weaker trend appeared in young adult naive repertoires, and no such trend appeared in memory repertoires. Out-of-frame TCR alpha sharing in monozygotic twins was systematically underestimated by recombination models, whereas sharing between unrelated individuals was in agreement with the recombination models. Excess twin sharing in beta out-of-frame sequences was weaker because fewer shared sequences lowered the signal-to-noise ratio.

All donors were healthy Caucasians. Three pairs of female monozygotic twins, all aged about 18 to 30 years, were included in the twin cohort. Positive isolation kits from Invitrogen were used to isolate CD4+ and CD8+ T cell populations. This clonotype was observed a few times. Its recognized antigen is unknown. There are no base qualities to consult, and no much larger clone falls within one base. The same data also contributed to another study, on yellow fever vaccine responses in identical twins. From that second study: The authors reported that the T cell response to vaccination in identical twins appeared partly convergent and partly personalized. The study precisely tracked vaccine-responding T cell clones in identical twins.

The receptor was derived from a woman between 18 and 29 years old in good health. Source material: CD4+ T cells sorted from blood.

The DNA reads TGTGCCAGCATACAGGTGGCAACTAATGAAAAACTGTTTTTT. Protein translation: CASIQVATNEKLFF. The chain joins TRBV2 to TRBJ1-4, and perhaps TRBD1 as D gene, on 5 matching bases. The germline V gene supplies CDR1 SNHLY and CDR2 FYNNEI. Trimming removed 7 bases from V and 0 bases from J, leaving 9 bases between the germline ends. From its cysteine to its phenylalanine, the CDR3 spans 14 amino acids. Just the 42-base CDR3 DNA is kept, in frame starting at base 1. The CDR3, completed at both ends by the reference TRBV2 and TRBJ1-4 genes, gives the full variable domain EPEVTQTPSHQVTQMGQEVILRCVPISNHLYFYWYRQILGQKVEFLVSFYNNEISEKSEIFDDQFSVERPDGSNFTLKIRSTKLEDSAMYFCASIQVATNEKLFFGSGTQLSVL.